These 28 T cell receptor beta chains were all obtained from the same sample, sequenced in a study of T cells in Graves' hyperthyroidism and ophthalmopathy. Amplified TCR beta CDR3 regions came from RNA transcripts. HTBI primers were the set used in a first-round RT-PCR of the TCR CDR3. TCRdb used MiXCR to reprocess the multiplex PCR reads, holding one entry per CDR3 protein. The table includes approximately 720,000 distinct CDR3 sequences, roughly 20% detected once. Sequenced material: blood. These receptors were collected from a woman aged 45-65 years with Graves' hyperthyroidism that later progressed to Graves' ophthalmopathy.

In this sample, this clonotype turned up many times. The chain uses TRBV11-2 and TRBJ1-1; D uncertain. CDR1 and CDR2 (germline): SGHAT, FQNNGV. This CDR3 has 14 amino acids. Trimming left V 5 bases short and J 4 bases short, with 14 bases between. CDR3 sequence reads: CASSPQLLATEAFF. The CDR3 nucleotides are TGTGCCAGCAGCCCGCAGTTATTAGCCACTGAAGCTTTCTTT.

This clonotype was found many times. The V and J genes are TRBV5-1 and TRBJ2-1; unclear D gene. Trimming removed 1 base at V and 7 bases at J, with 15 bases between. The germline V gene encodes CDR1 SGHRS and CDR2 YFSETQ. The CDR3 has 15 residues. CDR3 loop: CASSLSLDVKNEQFF. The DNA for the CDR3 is TGCGCCAGCAGCTTGTCGCTAGATGTTAAGAATGAGCAGTTCTTC.

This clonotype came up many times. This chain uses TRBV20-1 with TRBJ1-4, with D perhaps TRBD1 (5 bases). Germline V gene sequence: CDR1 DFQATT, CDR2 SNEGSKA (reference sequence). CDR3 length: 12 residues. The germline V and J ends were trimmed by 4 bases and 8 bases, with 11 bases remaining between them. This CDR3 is CSANGGKEKLFF. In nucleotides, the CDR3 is TGCAGTGCTAACGGGGGGAAGGAAAAACTGTTTTTT.

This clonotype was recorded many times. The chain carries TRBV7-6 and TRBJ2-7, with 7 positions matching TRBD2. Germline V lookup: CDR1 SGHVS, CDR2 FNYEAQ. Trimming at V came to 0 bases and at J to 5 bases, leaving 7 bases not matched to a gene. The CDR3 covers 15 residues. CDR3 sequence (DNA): TGTGCCAGCAGCTTAGCTCGGGGGGTTTCGGACGAGCAGTACTTC. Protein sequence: CASSLARGVSDEQYF.

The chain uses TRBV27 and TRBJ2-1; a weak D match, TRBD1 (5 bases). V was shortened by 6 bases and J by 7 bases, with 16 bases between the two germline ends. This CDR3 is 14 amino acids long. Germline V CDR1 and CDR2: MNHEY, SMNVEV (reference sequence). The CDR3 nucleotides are TGTGCCAGCAGCCTATGGCCAGGGAAGAATGAGCAGTTCTTC. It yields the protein CASSLWPGKNEQFF.

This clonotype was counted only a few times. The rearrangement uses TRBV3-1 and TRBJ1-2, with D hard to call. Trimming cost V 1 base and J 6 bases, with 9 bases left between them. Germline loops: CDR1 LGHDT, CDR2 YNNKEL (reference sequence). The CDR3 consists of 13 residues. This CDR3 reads CASSQGDPDGYTF. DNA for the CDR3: TGTGCCAGCAGCCAAGGAGACCCGGATGGCTACACCTTC.

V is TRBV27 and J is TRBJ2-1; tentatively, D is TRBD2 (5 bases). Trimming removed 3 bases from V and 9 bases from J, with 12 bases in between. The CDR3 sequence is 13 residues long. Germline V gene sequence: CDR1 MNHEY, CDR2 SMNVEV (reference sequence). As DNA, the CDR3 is TGTGCCAGCAGTTTCGGGGAGCTGGCTGAGCAGTTCTTC. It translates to CASSFGELAEQFF.

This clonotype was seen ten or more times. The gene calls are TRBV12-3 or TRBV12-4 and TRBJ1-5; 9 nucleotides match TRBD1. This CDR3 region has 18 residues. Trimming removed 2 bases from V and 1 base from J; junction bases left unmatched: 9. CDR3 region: CASSLPGQGLPSNQPQHF. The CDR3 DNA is TGTGCCAGCAGTTTACCGGGACAGGGTCTCCCGAGCAATCAGCCCCAGCATTTT.

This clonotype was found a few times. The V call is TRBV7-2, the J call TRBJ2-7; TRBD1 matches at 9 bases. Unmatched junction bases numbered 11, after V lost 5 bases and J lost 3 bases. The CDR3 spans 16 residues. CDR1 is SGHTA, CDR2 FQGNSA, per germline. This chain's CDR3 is CASSQRFGTGLYEQYF. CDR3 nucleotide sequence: TGTGCCAGCAGCCAACGTTTTGGGACAGGGCTCTACGAGCAGTACTTC.

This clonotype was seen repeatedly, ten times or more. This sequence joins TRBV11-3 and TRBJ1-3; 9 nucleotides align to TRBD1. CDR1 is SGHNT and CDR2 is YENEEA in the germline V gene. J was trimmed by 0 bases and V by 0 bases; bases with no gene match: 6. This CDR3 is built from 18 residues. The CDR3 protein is CASSLDPGQGSSGNTIYF. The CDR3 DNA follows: TGTGCCAGCAGCTTAGATCCCGGACAGGGGAGCTCTGGAAACACCATATATTTT.

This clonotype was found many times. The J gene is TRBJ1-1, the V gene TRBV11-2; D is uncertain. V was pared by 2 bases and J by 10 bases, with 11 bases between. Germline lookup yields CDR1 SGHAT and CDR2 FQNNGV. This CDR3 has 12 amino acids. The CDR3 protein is CASSLSRSRAFF. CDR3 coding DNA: TGTGCCAGCAGCTTATCACGGTCTAGAGCTTTCTTT.

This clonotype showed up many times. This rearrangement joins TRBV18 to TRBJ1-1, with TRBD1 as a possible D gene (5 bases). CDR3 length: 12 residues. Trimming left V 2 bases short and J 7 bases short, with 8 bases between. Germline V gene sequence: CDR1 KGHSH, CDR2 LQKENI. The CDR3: CASSPRDGEAFF. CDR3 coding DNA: TGTGCCAGCTCACCAAGGGACGGTGAAGCTTTCTTT.

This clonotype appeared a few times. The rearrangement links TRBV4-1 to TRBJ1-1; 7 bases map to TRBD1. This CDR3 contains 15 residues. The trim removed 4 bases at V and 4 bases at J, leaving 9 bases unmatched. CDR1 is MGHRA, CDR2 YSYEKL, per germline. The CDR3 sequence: CASSRPQGGGTEAFF. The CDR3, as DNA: TGCGCCAGCAGCCGCCCTCAGGGGGGGGGCACTGAAGCTTTCTTT.

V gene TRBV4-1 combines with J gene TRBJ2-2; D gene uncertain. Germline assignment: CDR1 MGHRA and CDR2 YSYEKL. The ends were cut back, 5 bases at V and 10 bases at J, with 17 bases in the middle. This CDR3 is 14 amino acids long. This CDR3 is CASSTPLPAEELFF. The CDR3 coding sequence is TGCGCCAGCAGCACACCCTTGCCCGCGGAGGAGCTGTTTTTT.

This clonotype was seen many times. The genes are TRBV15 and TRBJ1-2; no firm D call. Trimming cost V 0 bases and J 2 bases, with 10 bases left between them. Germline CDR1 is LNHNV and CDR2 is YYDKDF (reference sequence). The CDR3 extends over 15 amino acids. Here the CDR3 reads CATSRDSGRNYGYTF. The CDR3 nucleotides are TGTGCCACCAGCAGAGACTCGGGCAGGAACTATGGCTACACCTTC.

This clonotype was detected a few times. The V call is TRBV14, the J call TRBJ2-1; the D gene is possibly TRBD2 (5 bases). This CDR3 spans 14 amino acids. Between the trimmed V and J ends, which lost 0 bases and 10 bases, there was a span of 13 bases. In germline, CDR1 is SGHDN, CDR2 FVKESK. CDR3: CASSQDLFSAEQFF. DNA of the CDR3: TGTGCCAGCAGCCAAGATCTATTTAGCGCCGAGCAGTTCTTC.

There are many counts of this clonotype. The CDR3 DNA reads TGTGCCAGCAGCTTAGCGGGTTCGGGCAGCCAAGAGACCCAGTACTTC. The encoded protein is CASSLAGSGSQETQYF. J is TRBJ2-5 and V is TRBV7-9; no clear D gene. Between the trimmed V and J ends, which lost 0 bases and 1 base, there was a span of 12 bases. Germline V CDR1 and CDR2: SEHNR, FQNEAQ (reference sequence). This CDR3 has 16 amino acids. Full variable domain (outside the CDR3, taken from reference TRBV7-9 and TRBJ2-5): DTGVSQNPRHKITKRGQNVTFRCDPISEHNRLYWYRQTLGQGPEFLTYFQNEAQLEKSRLLSDRFSAERPKGSFSTLEIQRTEQGDSAMYLCASSLAGSGSQETQYFGPGTRLLVL.

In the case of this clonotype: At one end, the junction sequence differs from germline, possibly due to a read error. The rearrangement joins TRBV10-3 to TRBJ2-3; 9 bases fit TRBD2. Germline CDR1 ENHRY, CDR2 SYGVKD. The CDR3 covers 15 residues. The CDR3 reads CASRLAGETTDTQYF. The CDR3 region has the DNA TGCGCCTCTCGCTTAGCGGGGGAGACCACAGATACGCAGTATTTT.

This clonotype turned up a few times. The CDR3 DNA follows: TGTGCCAGCAGCTTAGCGCTCGGGGAAAACATTCAGTACTTC. As protein: CASSLALGENIQYF. This chain links TRBV7-9 with TRBJ2-4; maybe TRBD2 (5 bases). Trimming removed 0 bases from V and 5 bases from J, with 8 bases in between. Germline V CDR1 and CDR2: SEHNR, FQNEAQ (reference sequence). The CDR3 runs 14 residues.

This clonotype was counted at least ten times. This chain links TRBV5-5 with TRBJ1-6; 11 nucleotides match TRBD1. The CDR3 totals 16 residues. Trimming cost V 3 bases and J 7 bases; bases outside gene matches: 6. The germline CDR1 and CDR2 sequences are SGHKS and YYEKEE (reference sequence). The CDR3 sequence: CASSSGTGGWNSPLHF. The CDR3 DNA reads TGTGCCAGCAGCTCCGGGACAGGGGGATGGAATTCACCCCTCCACTTT.

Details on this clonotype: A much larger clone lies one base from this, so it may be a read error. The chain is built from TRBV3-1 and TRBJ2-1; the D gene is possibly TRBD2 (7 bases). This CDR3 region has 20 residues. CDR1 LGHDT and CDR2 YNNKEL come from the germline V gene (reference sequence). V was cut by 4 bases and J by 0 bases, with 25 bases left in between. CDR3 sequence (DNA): TGTGCCAGCAGCCTCAGAGGGCTTGCGGGGGCCAGCGGCTCCTACAATGAGCAGTTCTTC. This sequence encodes CASSLRGLAGASGSYNEQFF.

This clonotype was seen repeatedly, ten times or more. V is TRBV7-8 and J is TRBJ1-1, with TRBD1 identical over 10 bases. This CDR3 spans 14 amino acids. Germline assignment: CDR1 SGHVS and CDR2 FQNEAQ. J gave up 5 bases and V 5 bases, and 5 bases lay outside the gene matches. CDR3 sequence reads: CASSPRDRGTEAFF. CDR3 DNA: TGTGCCAGCAGCCCCCGGGACAGGGGAACTGAAGCTTTCTTT.

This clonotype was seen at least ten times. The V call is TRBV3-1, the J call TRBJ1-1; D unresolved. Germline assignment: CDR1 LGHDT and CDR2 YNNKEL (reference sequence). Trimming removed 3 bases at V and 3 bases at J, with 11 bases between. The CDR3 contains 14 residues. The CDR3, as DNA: TGTGCCAGCAGCCAGTTACTCGGGGACACTGAAGCTTTCTTT. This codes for CASSQLLGDTEAFF.

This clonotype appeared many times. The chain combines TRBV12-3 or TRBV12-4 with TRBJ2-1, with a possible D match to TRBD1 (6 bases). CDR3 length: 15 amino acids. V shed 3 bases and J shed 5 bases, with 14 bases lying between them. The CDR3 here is CASSFSFTGHNEQFF. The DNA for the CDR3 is TGTGCCAGCAGTTTTAGTTTTACAGGGCACAATGAGCAGTTCTTC.

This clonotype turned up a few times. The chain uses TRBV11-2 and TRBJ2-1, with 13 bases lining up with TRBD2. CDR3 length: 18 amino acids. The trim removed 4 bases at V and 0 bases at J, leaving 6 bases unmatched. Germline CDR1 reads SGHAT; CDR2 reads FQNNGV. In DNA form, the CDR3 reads TGTGCCAGCAGCTCTACTAGCGGGGGGGCCGGCTCCTACAATGAGCAGTTCTTC. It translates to CASSSTSGGAGSYNEQFF.

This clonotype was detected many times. DNA for the CDR3: TGTGCCAGCAGCTTAGCGCCCGGGACTAGGGGCGATGAGCAGTTCTTC. The encoded protein is CASSLAPGTRGDEQFF. J is TRBJ2-1 and V is TRBV7-8, with TRBD2 matching over 8 bases. V dropped 0 bases and J dropped 8; count of bases not matched to a gene: 9. CDR1 SGHVS and CDR2 FQNEAQ come from the germline V gene. The CDR3 extends over 16 amino acids.

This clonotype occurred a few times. The CDR3, as DNA: TGTGCCAGCAGCTTAGCCGGGGAGGGCACAGATACGCAGTATTTT. Protein: CASSLAGEGTDTQYF. The chain is built from TRBV7-6 and TRBJ2-3; perhaps TRBD2 as D (6 bases). The V end lost 0 bases, the J end lost 1 base, and 8 bases lay between the germline ends. The CDR3 is 15 amino acids. CDR1 is SGHVS and CDR2 is FNYEAQ in the germline V gene.

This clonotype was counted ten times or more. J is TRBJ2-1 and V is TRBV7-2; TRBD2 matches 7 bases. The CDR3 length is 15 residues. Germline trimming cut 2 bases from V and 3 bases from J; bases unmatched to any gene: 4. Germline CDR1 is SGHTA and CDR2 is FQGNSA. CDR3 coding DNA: TGTGCCAGCAGCTTACACGGGGGGTTCTACAATGAGCAGTTCTTC. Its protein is CASSLHGGFYNEQFF.